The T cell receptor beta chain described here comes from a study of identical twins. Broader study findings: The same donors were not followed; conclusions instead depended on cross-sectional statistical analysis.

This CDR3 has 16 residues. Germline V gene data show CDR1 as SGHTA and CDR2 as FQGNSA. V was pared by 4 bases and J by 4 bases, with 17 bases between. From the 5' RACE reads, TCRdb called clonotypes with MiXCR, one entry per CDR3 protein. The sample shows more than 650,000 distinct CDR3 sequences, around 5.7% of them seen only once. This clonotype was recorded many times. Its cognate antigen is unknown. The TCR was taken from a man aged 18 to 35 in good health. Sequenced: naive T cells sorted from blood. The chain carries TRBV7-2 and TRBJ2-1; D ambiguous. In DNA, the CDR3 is TGTGCCAGCAGCTCCCCACAGCGATCATTGTACAATGAGCAGTTCTTC. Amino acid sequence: CASSSPQRSLYNEQFF.